The 23 T cell receptor beta chains below were found in one sample sequenced in a study of T cell responses to AZD1222 COVID-19 vaccine (dated by TCRdb to the early 2020s). This specimen's time point label, per the study, means: about 28 days (+/-7) after the second vaccine dose. Libraries were made using the immunoSEQ multiplex PCR assay. TCRdb mirrors the immuneACCESS table, restricted to in-frame sequences. Some clones are absent from its copies; in checked studies, under half trace to an unresolved V gene, and the reason for the others is unknown. This sample comprises more than 150,000 clones, about 88% of them detected only once. The biggest ten clones account for roughly a quarter of the sample. The specimen comprised peripheral blood, sampled 28 days after the second AZD1222 dose. Receptor source: an adult who received the AZD1222 COVID-19 vaccine.

The chain's CDR3 is CASSQVQGETYEQYF. The DNA of the CDR3 is TGCGCCAGCAGCCAAGTACAGGGGGAGACCTACGAGCAGTACTTC. The gene calls are TRBV4-1 and TRBJ2-7, with 8 bases that match TRBD1. V lost 1 base to trimming and J lost 2 bases; unmatched junction nucleotides: 4. The V gene's germline CDR1 is MGHRA and CDR2 YSYEKL. This CDR3 region has 15 residues.

The V call is TRBV5-1, the J call TRBJ2-3, with TRBD2 matching 13 bases. The CDR3 length is 18 residues. The J segment lost 0 bases and the V segment lost 4 bases, leaving 8 bases of the junction unmatched. CDR1 is SGHRS, CDR2 YFSETQ, per germline. Written as DNA, the CDR3 is TGCGCCAGCAGCATCGGGACTAGCGGGGATACTAGCACAGATACGCAGTATTTT. As protein: CASSIGTSGDTSTDTQYF.

The chain employs TRBV3-1 (or the pseudogene TRBV3-2) and TRBJ2-7; tentative D call: TRBD2 (6 bases). CDR1 and CDR2 from the germline V gene are LGHDT and YNNKEL (reference sequence). CDR3 size: 15 residues. V lost 1 base and J lost 0, with 10 bases in between. The CDR3: CASSQGAGSSYEQYF. The CDR3 coding sequence is TGTGCCAGCAGCCAAGGGGCGGGGAGCTCCTACGAGCAGTACTTC.

The chain links TRBV7-2 to TRBJ2-7, with TRBD2 identical over 12 bases. V was pared by 5 bases and J by 1 base, with 6 bases of the junction left unmatched. The CDR3 contains 16 residues. CDR1 SGHTA and CDR2 FQGNSA come from the germline V gene. For the CDR3, the DNA is TGTGCCAGCAGCAAATACGGGACTAGCGGGTCCTACGAGCAGTACTTC. It is translated as CASSKYGTSGSYEQYF. Using reference TRBV7-2 and TRBJ2-7 for the parts outside the CDR3, the full variable domain is GAGVSQSPSNKVTEKGKDVELRCDPISGHTALYWYRQSLGQGLEFLIYFQGNSAPDKSGLPSDRFSAERTGGSVSTLTIQRTQQEDSAVYLCASSKYGTSGSYEQYFGPGTRLTVT.

The genes are TRBV9 and TRBJ2-1; the match to TRBD2 covers 11 bases. The CDR3 is 17 amino acids. Germline CDR1 reads SGDLS; CDR2 reads YYNGEE. The junction had 9 bases not matched to a gene; V was cut back by 7 bases and J by 0 bases. The CDR3, as DNA: TGTGCCAGCGGAGGGACTAGCGGAATGAGCTCCTACAATGAGCAGTTCTTC. Amino acid sequence: CASGGTSGMSSYNEQFF. The full variable domain, its missing parts supplied by reference TRBV9 and TRBJ2-1, is DSGVTQTPKHLITATGQRVTLRCSPRSGDLSVYWYQQSLDQGLQFLIQYYNGEERAKGNILERFSAQQFPDLHSELNLSSLELGDSALYFCASGGTSGMSSYNEQFFGPGTRLTVL.

The rearrangement links TRBV14 to TRBJ2-5, with TRBD2 identical over 8 bases. Losses at the gene ends were 2 bases for V and 1 base for J; bases not matched to a gene: 3. CDR1 is SGHDN, CDR2 FVKESK, per germline. The CDR3 loop spans 15 amino acids. CDR3 coding DNA: TGTGCCAGCAGCCAACCGACTAGCGCCCAAGAGACCCAGTACTTC. The encoded protein is CASSQPTSAQETQYF.

J is TRBJ2-3 and V is TRBV6-2 or TRBV6-3, with D uncertain. Germline V lookup: CDR1 MNHEY, CDR2 SVGEGT. CDR3 length: 14 residues. Trimming left V 2 bases short and J 2 bases short, with 8 bases between. The CDR3 region has the DNA TGTGCCAGCAGTTACAGTAGACACACAGATACGCAGTATTTT. It codes for CASSYSRHTDTQYF.

This clone is a singleton in its sample. The rearrangement uses TRBV4-2 and TRBJ2-3; 11 positions agree with TRBD2. Losses at the gene ends were 1 base for V and 9 bases for J; bases not matched to a gene: 15. The germline V gene encodes CDR1 LGHNA and CDR2 YNFKEQ. The CDR3 contains 18 residues. CDR3 bases: TGTGCCAGCAGCCAAGTGACTAGCGGGGCCCTCGGGGCACCGACGCAGTATTTT. Its protein is CASSQVTSGALGAPTQYF.

In its sample, this clone was seen a few times. The V call is TRBV7-9, the J call TRBJ1-4; no firm D call. V was clipped by 5 bases and J by 7 bases, with 11 bases between them. Germline loops: CDR1 SEHNR, CDR2 FQNEAQ (reference sequence). The CDR3 loop spans 13 amino acids. The CDR3 is CASSPSGGEKLFF. CDR3 in DNA: TGTGCCAGCAGCCCTAGCGGAGGTGAAAAACTGTTTTTT.

The rearrangement uses TRBV3-1 (or the pseudogene TRBV3-2) and TRBJ2-1, with 9 bases that match TRBD1. V shed 6 bases, J shed 5 bases, and the junction held 8 bases outside the gene matches. CDR3 length equals 15 residues. CDR1 LGHDT and CDR2 YNNKEL come from the germline V gene (reference sequence). The CDR3 sequence is CASRTQGAVHNEQFF. Here the CDR3 DNA reads TGTGCCAGCAGGACACAGGGGGCTGTCCACAATGAGCAGTTCTTC.

V and J are TRBV6-5 and TRBJ1-1, with 10 bases matching TRBD1. Losses at the gene ends were 5 bases for V and 5 bases for J; bases not matched to a gene: 5. Germline assignment: CDR1 MNHEY and CDR2 SVGAGI. CDR3 size: 14 residues. The CDR3 coding sequence is TGTGCCAGCAGTCCCGACAGGGGGCGGACTGAAGCTTTCTTT. Translated, it gives CASSPDRGRTEAFF.

The rearrangement links TRBV7-8 to TRBJ2-7; D is undetermined. CDR1 is SGHVS, CDR2 FQNEAQ, per germline. The CDR3 covers 12 residues. V lost 0 bases and J lost 7, with 7 bases in between. The CDR3 DNA is TGTGCCAGCAGCTTAGCTCTGGGGGAGCAGTACTTC. Translating gives CASSLALGEQYF.

V is TRBV6-5 and J is TRBJ1-3; D is unresolved. This CDR3 has 11 amino acids. Per the germline V gene, CDR1 is MNHEY and CDR2 is SVGAGI. V was shortened by 8 bases and J by 5 bases, with 7 bases between the two germline ends. CDR3 nucleotides: TGTGCCAGCGGTTGGCGAAACACCATATATTTT. Translation gives CASGWRNTIYF.

This clone was counted once. The chain uses TRBV6-2 or TRBV6-3 and TRBJ1-2, with 7 bases fitting TRBD1. Germline loops: CDR1 MNHEY, CDR2 SVGEGT. Trimming at V came to 6 bases and at J to 2 bases, leaving 12 bases not matched to a gene. The CDR3 extends over 16 amino acids. CDR3 residues: CASSQRPSTGNYGYTF. DNA for the CDR3: TGTGCCAGCAGCCAACGCCCTTCGACAGGGAACTATGGCTACACCTTC.

The rearrangement links TRBV6-6 to TRBJ1-3, with TRBD1 matching 10 bases. Germline CDR1 reads MNHNY; CDR2 reads SVGAGI (reference sequence). V lost 5 bases and J lost 2; bases outside the gene matches: 12. The CDR3 extends over 18 amino acids. Here the CDR3 reads CASSPPWRQGATGNTIYF. The CDR3 DNA reads as TGTGCCAGCAGTCCACCTTGGAGACAGGGGGCGACTGGAAACACCATATATTTT.

The chain links TRBV5-4 to TRBJ2-2; TRBD1 matches 12 bases. The germline CDR1 and CDR2 sequences are SGHNT and YYREEE (reference sequence). With 5 bases clipped from V and 0 bases from J, the junction kept 5 bases outside the gene matches. The CDR3 is 17 amino acids. CDR3 sequence: CASRKGTGGANTGELFF. CDR3 DNA: TGTGCCAGCAGGAAGGGGACAGGGGGCGCGAACACCGGGGAGCTGTTTTTT.

The V gene is TRBV3-1 (or the pseudogene TRBV3-2), the J gene TRBJ2-7; 7 bases match TRBD1. The J segment lost 2 bases and the V segment lost 6 bases, leaving 7 bases of the junction unmatched. Germline V lookup: CDR1 LGHDT, CDR2 YNNKEL (reference sequence). The CDR3 is made up of 14 amino acids. In DNA form, the CDR3 reads TGTGCCAGCAGGAACAGGGGCCAAGCCTACGAGCAGTACTTC. It is translated as CASRNRGQAYEQYF.

This chain uses TRBV4-3 with TRBJ1-4, with 8 bases aligning to TRBD1. The junction had 5 bases not matched to a gene; V was cut back by 5 bases and J by 6 bases. The CDR3 contains 14 residues. Germline CDR1 reads LGHNA; CDR2 reads YSLEER. The DNA for the CDR3 is TGCGCCAGCAGCGTCGGACAGGGCTATGAAAAACTGTTTTTT. Protein sequence: CASSVGQGYEKLFF.

This clone came up once. The V and J genes are TRBV15 and TRBJ2-5, with a weak D call TRBD2 (5 bases). Trimming stripped 1 base from V and 1 base from J, with 13 bases between. CDR1 and CDR2 (germline): LNHNV, YYDKDF (reference sequence). This CDR3 is built from 16 residues. DNA for the CDR3: TGTGCCACCAGCAGAGGTTTCAGCGGAGGCCAAGAGACCCAGTACTTC. Protein product: CATSRGFSGGQETQYF.

CDR3 nucleotides: TGTGCCAGCAGCCTCCACGACAGGGCAAGGGACGAGCAGTACTTC. As protein: CASSLHDRARDEQYF. The V gene is TRBV14, the J gene TRBJ2-7; 7 positions agree with TRBD1. CDR1 is SGHDN and CDR2 is FVKESK in the germline V gene. CDR3 length: 15 amino acids. Trimming at V came to 4 bases and at J to 5 bases, leaving 11 bases not matched to a gene. Using reference TRBV14 and TRBJ2-7 for the parts outside the CDR3, the full variable domain is EAGVTQFPSHSVIEKGQTVTLRCDPISGHDNLYWYRRVMGKEIKFLLHFVKESKQDESGMPNNRFLAERTGGTYSTLKVQPAELEDSGVYFCASSLHDRARDEQYFGPGTRLTVT.

The V gene is TRBV28, the J gene TRBJ2-2; 14 bases agree with TRBD2. The CDR3 extends over 16 amino acids. V lost 7 bases to trimming and J lost 8 bases; unmatched junction nucleotides: 9. Germline V CDR1 and CDR2: MDHEN, SYDVKM. The CDR3 sequence: CASIPGLAGVMGELFF. For the CDR3, the DNA is TGTGCCAGCATTCCGGGACTAGCGGGAGTTATGGGGGAGCTGTTTTTT.

This clone was observed a few times. The J gene is TRBJ2-7, the V gene TRBV13; 9 bases align to TRBD1. Germline V CDR1 and CDR2: PRHDT, FYEKMQ (reference sequence). The CDR3 is made up of 16 amino acids. Trimming at V came to 5 bases and at J to 5 bases, leaving 13 bases not matched to a gene. The CDR3 is CASSLRTGTGTDEQYF. DNA of the CDR3: TGTGCCAGCAGCCTACGGACCGGGACAGGGACTGACGAGCAGTACTTC.

The chain links TRBV19 to TRBJ1-1; 9 positions agree with TRBD1. With 5 bases clipped from V and 2 bases from J, the junction kept 6 bases outside the gene matches. This CDR3 has 15 amino acids. Germline values: CDR1 LNHDA, CDR2 SQIVND (reference sequence). The CDR3 coding sequence is TGTGCCAGTAGTTCCCCGGGACAGGGCAACACTGAAGCTTTCTTT. This encodes CASSSPGQGNTEAFF.